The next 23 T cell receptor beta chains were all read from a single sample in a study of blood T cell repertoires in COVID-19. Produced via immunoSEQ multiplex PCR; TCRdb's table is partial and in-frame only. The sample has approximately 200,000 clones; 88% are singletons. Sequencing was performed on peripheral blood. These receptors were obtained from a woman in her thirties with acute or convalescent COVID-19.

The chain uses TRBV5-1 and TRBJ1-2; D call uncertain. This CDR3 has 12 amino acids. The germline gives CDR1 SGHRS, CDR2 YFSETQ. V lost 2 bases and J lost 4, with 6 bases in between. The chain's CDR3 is CASSFGSYGYTF. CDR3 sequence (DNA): TGCGCCAGCAGCTTTGGCAGCTATGGCTACACCTTC.

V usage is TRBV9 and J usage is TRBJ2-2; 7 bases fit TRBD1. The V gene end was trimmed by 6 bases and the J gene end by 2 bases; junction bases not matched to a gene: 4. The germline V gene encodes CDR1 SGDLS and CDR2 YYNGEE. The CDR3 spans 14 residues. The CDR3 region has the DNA TGTGCCAGCACTCGGACAGGTAACACCGGGGAGCTGTTTTTT. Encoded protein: CASTRTGNTGELFF.

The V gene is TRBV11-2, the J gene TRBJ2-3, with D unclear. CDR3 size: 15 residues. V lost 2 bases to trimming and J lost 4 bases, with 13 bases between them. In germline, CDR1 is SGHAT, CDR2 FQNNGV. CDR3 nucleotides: TGTGCCAGCAGCTTAAGTGCTTTCCGCGCAGATACGCAGTATTTT. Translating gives CASSLSAFRADTQYF.

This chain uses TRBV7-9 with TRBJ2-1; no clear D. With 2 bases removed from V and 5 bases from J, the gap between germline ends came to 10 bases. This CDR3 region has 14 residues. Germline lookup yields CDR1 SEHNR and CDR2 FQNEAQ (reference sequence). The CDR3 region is CASSLTAYNNEQFF. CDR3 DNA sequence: TGTGCCAGCAGCTTAACCGCCTATAACAATGAGCAGTTCTTC.

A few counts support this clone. CDR3 region: CASSQDWTNQPQHF. The CDR3 DNA reads TGTGCCAGCAGCCAAGATTGGACAAATCAGCCCCAGCATTTT. This sequence joins TRBV3-1 (or the pseudogene TRBV3-2) and TRBJ1-5; a weak D match, TRBD1 (5 bases). Trimming removed 0 bases at V and 4 bases at J, with 7 bases between. This CDR3 region has 14 residues. Per the germline V gene, CDR1 is LGHDT and CDR2 is YNNKEL (reference sequence).

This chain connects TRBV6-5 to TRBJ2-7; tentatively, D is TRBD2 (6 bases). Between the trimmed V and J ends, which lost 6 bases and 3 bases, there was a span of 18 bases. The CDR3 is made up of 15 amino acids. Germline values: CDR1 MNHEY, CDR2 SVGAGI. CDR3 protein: CASRPPLGGDYEQYF. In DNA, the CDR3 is TGTGCCAGCAGACCCCCACTGGGAGGCGACTACGAGCAGTACTTC.

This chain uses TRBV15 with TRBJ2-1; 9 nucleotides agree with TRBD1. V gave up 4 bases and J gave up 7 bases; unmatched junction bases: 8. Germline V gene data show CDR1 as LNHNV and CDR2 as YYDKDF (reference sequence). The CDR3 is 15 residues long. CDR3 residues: CATSKERTGANEQFF. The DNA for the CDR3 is TGTGCCACCAGCAAAGAAAGGACAGGGGCAAATGAGCAGTTCTTC.

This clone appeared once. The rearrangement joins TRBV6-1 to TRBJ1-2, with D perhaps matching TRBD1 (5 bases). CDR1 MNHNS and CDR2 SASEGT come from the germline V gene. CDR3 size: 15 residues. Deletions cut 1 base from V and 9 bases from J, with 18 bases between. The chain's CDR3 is CASSEGLGQAASYTF. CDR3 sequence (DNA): TGTGCCAGCAGTGAAGGGTTGGGGCAGGCCGCTAGCTACACCTTC.

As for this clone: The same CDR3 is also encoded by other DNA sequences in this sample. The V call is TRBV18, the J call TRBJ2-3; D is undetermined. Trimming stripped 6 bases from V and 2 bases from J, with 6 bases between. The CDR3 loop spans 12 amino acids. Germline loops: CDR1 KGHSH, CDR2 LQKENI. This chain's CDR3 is CASSWATDTQYF. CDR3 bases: TGTGCCAGCTCCTGGGCCACAGATACGCAGTATTTT.

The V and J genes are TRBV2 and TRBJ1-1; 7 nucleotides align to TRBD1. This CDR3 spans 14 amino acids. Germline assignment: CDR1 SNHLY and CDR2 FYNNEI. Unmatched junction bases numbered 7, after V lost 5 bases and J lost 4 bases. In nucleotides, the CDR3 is TGTGCCAGCAGTCGACAGGGTTATGGCACTGAAGCTTTCTTT. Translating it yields CASSRQGYGTEAFF.

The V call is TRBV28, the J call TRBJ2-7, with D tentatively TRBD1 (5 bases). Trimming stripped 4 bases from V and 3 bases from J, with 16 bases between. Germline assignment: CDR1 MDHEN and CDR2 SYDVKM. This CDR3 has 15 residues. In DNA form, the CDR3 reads TGTGCCAGCAGTTCCCTACGGCAGGGTTACTACGAGCAGTACTTC. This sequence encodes CASSSLRQGYYEQYF. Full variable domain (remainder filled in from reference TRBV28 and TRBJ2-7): DVKVTQSSRYLVKRTGEKVFLECVQDMDHENMFWYRQDPGLGLRLIYFSYDVKMKEKGDIPEGYSVSREKKERFSLILESASTNQTSMYLCASSSLRQGYYEQYFGPGTRLTVT.

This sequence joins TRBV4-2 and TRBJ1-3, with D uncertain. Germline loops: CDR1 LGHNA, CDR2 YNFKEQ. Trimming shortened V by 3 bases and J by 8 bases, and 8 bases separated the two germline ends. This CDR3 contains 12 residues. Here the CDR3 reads CASSHREHTIYF. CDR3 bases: TGTGCCAGCAGCCACCGGGAACACACCATATATTTT.

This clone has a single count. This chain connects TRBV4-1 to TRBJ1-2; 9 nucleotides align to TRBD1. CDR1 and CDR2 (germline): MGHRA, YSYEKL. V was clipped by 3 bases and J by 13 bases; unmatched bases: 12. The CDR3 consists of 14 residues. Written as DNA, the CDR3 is TGCGCCAGCAGCCAGCCCGGGACAGGGATGGGGTGCACCTTC. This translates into CASSQPGTGMGCTF.

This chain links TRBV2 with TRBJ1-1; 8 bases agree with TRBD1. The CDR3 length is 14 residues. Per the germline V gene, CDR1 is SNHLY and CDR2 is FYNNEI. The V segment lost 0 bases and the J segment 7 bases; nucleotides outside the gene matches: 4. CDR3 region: CASSEARGQVEAFF. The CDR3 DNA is TGTGCCAGCAGTGAAGCGAGGGGACAGGTTGAAGCTTTCTTT.

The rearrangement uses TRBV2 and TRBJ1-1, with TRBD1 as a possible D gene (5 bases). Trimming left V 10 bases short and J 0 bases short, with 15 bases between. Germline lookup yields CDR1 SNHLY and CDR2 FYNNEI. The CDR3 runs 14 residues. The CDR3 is CATRTNRMNTEAFF. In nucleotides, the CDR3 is TGTGCCACCAGGACAAACCGAATGAACACTGAAGCTTTCTTT.

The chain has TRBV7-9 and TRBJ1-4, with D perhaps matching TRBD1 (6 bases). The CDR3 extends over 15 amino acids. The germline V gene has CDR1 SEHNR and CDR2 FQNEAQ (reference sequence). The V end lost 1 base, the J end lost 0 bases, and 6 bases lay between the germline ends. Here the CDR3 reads CASSLGQATNEKLFF. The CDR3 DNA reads TGTGCCAGCAGCTTAGGACAGGCAACTAATGAAAAACTGTTTTTT.

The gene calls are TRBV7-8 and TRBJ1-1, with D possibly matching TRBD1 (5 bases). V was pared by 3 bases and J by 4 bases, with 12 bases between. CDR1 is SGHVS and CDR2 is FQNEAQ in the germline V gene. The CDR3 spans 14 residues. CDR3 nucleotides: TGTGCCAGCAGCTTTGCGGGGCCCGGCACTGAAGCTTTCTTT. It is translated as CASSFAGPGTEAFF.

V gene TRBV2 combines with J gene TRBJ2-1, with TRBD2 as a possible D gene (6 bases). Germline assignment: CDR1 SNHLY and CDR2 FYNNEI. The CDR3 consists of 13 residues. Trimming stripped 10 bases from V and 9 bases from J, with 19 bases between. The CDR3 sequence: CAILGGDGSEQFF. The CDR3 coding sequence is TGTGCCATCCTCGGCGGGGACGGGAGTGAGCAGTTCTTC.

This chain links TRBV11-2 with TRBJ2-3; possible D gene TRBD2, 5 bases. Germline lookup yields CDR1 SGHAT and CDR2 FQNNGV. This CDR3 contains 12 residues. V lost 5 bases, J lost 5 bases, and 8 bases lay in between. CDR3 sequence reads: CASSLSGDTQYF. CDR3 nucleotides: TGTGCCAGCAGCCTAAGCGGAGATACGCAGTATTTT. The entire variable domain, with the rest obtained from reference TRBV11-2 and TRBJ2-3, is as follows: EAGVAQSPRYKIIEKRQSVAFWCNPISGHATLYWYQQILGQGPKLLIQFQNNGVVDDSQLPKDRFSAERLKGVDSTLKIQPAKLEDSAVYLCASSLSGDTQYFGPGTRLTVL.

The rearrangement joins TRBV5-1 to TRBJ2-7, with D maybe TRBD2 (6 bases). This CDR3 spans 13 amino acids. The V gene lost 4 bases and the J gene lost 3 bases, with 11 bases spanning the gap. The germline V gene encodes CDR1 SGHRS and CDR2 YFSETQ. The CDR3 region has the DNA TGCGCCAGCAGCCACGGGGGAGGCTACGAGCAGTACTTC. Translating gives CASSHGGGYEQYF. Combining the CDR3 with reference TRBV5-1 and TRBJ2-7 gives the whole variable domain KAGVTQTPRYLIKTRGQQVTLSCSPISGHRSVSWYQQTPGQGLQFLFEYFSETQRNKGNFPGRFSGRQFSNSRSEMNVSTLELGDSALYLCASSHGGGYEQYFGPGTRLTVT.

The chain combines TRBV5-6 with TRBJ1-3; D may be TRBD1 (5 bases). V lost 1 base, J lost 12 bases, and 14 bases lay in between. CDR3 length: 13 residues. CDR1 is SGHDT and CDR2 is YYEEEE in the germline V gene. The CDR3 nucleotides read TGTGCCAGCAGCTTGTTTCAGGGTTCCATCATATATTTT. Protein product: CASSLFQGSIIYF.

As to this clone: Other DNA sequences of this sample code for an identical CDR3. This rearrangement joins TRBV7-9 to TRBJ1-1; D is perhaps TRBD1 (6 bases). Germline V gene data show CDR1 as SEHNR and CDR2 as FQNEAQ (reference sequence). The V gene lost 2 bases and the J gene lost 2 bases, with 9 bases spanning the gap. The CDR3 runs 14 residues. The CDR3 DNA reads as TGTGCCAGCAGCTTAAGGGGGACCAACACTGAAGCTTTCTTT. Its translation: CASSLRGTNTEAFF.

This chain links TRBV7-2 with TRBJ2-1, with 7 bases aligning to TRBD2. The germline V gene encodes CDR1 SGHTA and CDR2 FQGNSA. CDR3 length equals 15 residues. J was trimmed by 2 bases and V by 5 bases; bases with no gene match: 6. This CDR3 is CASSEASGAYNEQFF. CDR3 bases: TGTGCCAGCAGCGAGGCTAGCGGAGCCTACAATGAGCAGTTCTTC.